This passage covers 19 T cell receptor beta chains from one sample sequenced in a study of patients and donors after allogeneic stem cell transplantation. TCRdb processed the RT-PCR reads anew with MiXCR; each CDR3 protein has one entry. The sample has approximately 99,000 distinct CDR3 sequences, 35% seen once. The sequencing sample was made of blood, either unsorted or a sorted T cell fraction (not recorded which). The receptors here all came from a human donor who was either an allogeneic HSCT recipient or a stem cell or donor lymphocyte infusion donor (not recorded which). It is not recorded whose cells these are; they may come from a transplant donor.

This sequence joins TRBV20-1 and TRBJ1-5; D might be TRBD1 (5 bases). The germline V gene encodes CDR1 DFQATT and CDR2 SNEGSKA (reference sequence). V lost 3 bases and J 6 bases, leaving 6 bases between the germline ends. CDR3 size: 11 residues. The CDR3 bases are TGCAGTGCTAGGGGGCCTCAGCCCCAGCATTTT. This gives the protein CSARGPQPQHF.

The chain recombines TRBV6-5 with TRBJ2-5, with 10 bases identical to TRBD2. Germline V CDR1 and CDR2: MNHEY, SVGAGI. CDR3 length: 15 residues. Trimming took 0 bases from V and 5 from J; bases not matched to a gene: 3. The CDR3 nucleotides read TGTGCCAGCAGTTACTCTACTAGCGGGATCGAGACCCAGTACTTC. Its translation: CASSYSTSGIETQYF.

This clonotype appeared many times. V usage is TRBV20-1 and J usage is TRBJ1-2; D ambiguous. Trimming removed 4 bases from V and 8 bases from J, with 14 bases in between. Germline CDR1 and CDR2: DFQATT and SNEGSKA (reference sequence). The CDR3 has 12 amino acids. The CDR3 here is CSANPLGSGYTF. CDR3 bases: TGCAGTGCTAACCCCCTCGGCAGCGGCTACACCTTC.

This clonotype has only a few counts. The gene calls are TRBV12-5 and TRBJ1-1; no definite D call. Germline V gene data show CDR1 as LGHNT and CDR2 as FRNRAP. The germline V and J ends were trimmed by 5 bases and 5 bases, with 21 bases remaining between them. The CDR3 has 16 amino acids. This CDR3 is CASGLHPRSLVTEAFF. CDR3 DNA sequence: TGTGCTAGTGGTCTACATCCGAGGTCCTTGGTAACTGAAGCTTTCTTT.

The chain carries TRBV6-6 and TRBJ1-1, with a tentative D call TRBD1 (6 bases). The CDR3 length is 14 residues. V was pared by 8 bases and J by 2 bases, with 15 bases between. Germline loops: CDR1 MNHNY, CDR2 SVGAGI (reference sequence). The CDR3 DNA reads TGTGCCAGCCGCGAAGGACAGACTAACACTGAAGCTTTCTTT. Translating gives CASREGQTNTEAFF.

This chain connects TRBV12-3 or TRBV12-4 to TRBJ2-1; perhaps TRBD1 as D (5 bases). V shed 5 bases and J shed 6 bases, with 14 bases lying between them. The CDR3 is made up of 14 amino acids. The DNA for the CDR3 is TGTGCCAGCAGTGAGCAGGGTTTGGGCAATGAGCAGTTCTTC. Residues: CASSEQGLGNEQFF.

The gene calls are TRBV4-3 and TRBJ1-1; D gene unclear. Trimming left V 0 bases short and J 0 bases short, with 2 bases between. The CDR3 runs 13 residues. Germline loops: CDR1 LGHNA, CDR2 YSLEER. Here the CDR3 DNA reads TGCGCCAGCAGCCAAGATTTGAACACTGAAGCTTTCTTT. It yields the protein CASSQDLNTEAFF.

The genes are TRBV2 and TRBJ1-4; D is unclear. The CDR3 covers 14 residues. Germline V gene data show CDR1 as SNHLY and CDR2 as FYNNEI. The V end lost 5 bases, the J end lost 7 bases, and 14 bases lay between the germline ends. For the CDR3, the DNA is TGTGCCAGCAGTCCGTACACGACTGGTGAAAAACTGTTTTTT. Translating gives CASSPYTTGEKLFF.

V and J are TRBV5-1 and TRBJ2-5; the D is unclear. CDR3 size: 13 residues. With 1 base removed from V and 4 bases from J, the gap between germline ends came to 8 bases. Germline assignment: CDR1 SGHRS and CDR2 YFSETQ. This CDR3 reads CASSLWMGETQYF. The CDR3 nucleotides read TGCGCCAGCAGCTTGTGGATGGGAGAGACCCAGTACTTC.

The chain carries TRBV4-3 and TRBJ2-2, with D possibly being TRBD2 (5 bases). This CDR3 region has 14 residues. The germline CDR1 and CDR2 sequences are LGHNA and YSLEER. Trimming stripped 1 base from V and 5 bases from J, with 8 bases between. The CDR3 DNA reads as TGCGCCAGCAGCCAAGTGGAGGAGACCGGGGAGCTGTTTTTT. Translating gives CASSQVEETGELFF.

The chain couples TRBV2 to TRBJ2-3; 12 nucleotides line up with TRBD2. The V and J ends lost 10 bases and 0 bases, in that order; junction bases with no gene match: 5. Germline V gene sequence: CDR1 SNHLY, CDR2 FYNNEI. The CDR3 loop spans 15 amino acids. CDR3 region: CATRTSGASTDTQYF. The CDR3 DNA reads as TGTGCCACCCGGACTAGCGGGGCTAGCACAGATACGCAGTATTTT.

The chain has TRBV18 and TRBJ2-7; 10 bases align to TRBD2. CDR3 length equals 15 residues. J lost 1 base, V lost 4 bases, and 4 bases had no gene match. Germline V gene data show CDR1 as KGHSH and CDR2 as LQKENI. CDR3 sequence reads: CASSHTSGISYEQYF. Here the CDR3 DNA reads TGTGCCAGCTCACACACTAGCGGGATTTCCTACGAGCAGTACTTC.

The rearrangement links TRBV29-1 to TRBJ2-5, with TRBD1 matching 8 bases. From germline, CDR1 is SQVTM and CDR2 ANQGSEA. This CDR3 is 13 amino acids long. J was trimmed by 3 bases and V by 7 bases; bases with no gene match: 7. The CDR3 is CSAGTGWKETQYF. For the CDR3, the DNA is TGCAGCGCCGGGACAGGATGGAAAGAGACCCAGTACTTC.

This clonotype occurred a few times. V usage is TRBV7-2 and J usage is TRBJ2-1, with a weak D call TRBD2 (6 bases). The V gene lost 5 bases and the J gene lost 4 bases, with 24 bases spanning the gap. The germline V gene encodes CDR1 SGHTA and CDR2 FQGNSA. The CDR3 is 18 residues long. CDR3 in DNA: TGTGCCAGCAGCCCCTTTAGGGACTGCCATGAGTATTACAATGAGCAGTTCTTC. Translation gives CASSPFRDCHEYYNEQFF.

The gene calls are TRBV27 and TRBJ2-2, with D maybe TRBD2 (5 bases). Germline CDR1 is MNHEY and CDR2 is SMNVEV (reference sequence). Trimming shortened V by 6 bases and J by 4 bases, and 12 bases separated the two germline ends. CDR3 length: 14 residues. CDR3 in DNA: TGTGCCAGCAGCGAAAGCGGATTCACCGGGGAGCTGTTTTTT. Translating gives CASSESGFTGELFF.

There are a few counts of this clonotype. This sequence joins TRBV4-2 and TRBJ1-5; D remains unclear. Trimming took 1 base from V and 5 from J, leaving 12 bases between them. CDR1 and CDR2 (germline): LGHNA, YNFKEQ. The CDR3 runs to 15 residues. The CDR3 nucleotides read TGTGCCAGCAGCCAAGTCGGTCCTTTCTATCAGCCCCAGCATTTT. It yields the protein CASSQVGPFYQPQHF.

V and J are TRBV20-1 and TRBJ2-7; TRBD2 matches 14 bases. Losses at the gene ends were 6 bases for V and 2 bases for J; bases not matched to a gene: 3. The CDR3 loop spans 14 amino acids. Germline V gene sequence: CDR1 DFQATT, CDR2 SNEGSKA (reference sequence). The CDR3 nucleotides read TGCAGTGCCCAGACTAGCGGGAGGGCCTACGAGCAGTACTTC. Amino acid sequence: CSAQTSGRAYEQYF.

CDR3 region: CASSQGRDSYF. The CDR3 DNA reads as TGTGCCAGCAGCCAAGGGCGGGACTCGTACTTC. The rearrangement uses TRBV6-2 or TRBV6-3 and TRBJ2-5; D possibly corresponds to TRBD2 (6 bases). Germline CDR1 reads MNHEY; CDR2 reads SVGEGT. The CDR3 runs to 11 residues. V lost 6 bases, J lost 13 bases, and 15 bases lay in between.

This chain joins TRBV3-1 and TRBJ1-2, with TRBD1 as a possible D gene (5 bases). The CDR3 spans 16 residues. In germline, CDR1 is LGHDT, CDR2 YNNKEL (reference sequence). Trimming cost V 4 bases and J 4 bases, with 19 bases left between them. CDR3 DNA sequence: TGTGCCAGCAGCCTCTATTCAGGGAAGGTTACCTATGGCTACACCTTC. This sequence encodes CASSLYSGKVTYGYTF.